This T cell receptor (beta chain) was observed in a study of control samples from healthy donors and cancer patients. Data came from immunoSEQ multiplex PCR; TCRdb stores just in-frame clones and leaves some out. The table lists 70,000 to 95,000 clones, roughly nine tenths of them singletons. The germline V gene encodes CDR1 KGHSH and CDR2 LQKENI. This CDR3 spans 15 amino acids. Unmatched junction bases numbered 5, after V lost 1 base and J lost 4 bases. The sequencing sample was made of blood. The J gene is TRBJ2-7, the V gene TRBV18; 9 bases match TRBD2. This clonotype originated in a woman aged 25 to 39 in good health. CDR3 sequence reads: CASSPLLAGSYEQYF. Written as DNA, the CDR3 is TGTGCCAGCTCACCACTTCTAGCGGGGTCTTACGAGCAGTACTTC. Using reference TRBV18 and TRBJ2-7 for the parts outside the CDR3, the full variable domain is NAGVMQNPRHLVRRRGQEARLRCSPMKGHSHVYWYRQLPEEGLKFMVYLQKENIIDESGMPKERFSAEFPKEGPSILRIQQVVRGDSAAYFCASSPLLAGSYEQYFGPGTRLTVT.